These 8 T cell receptor beta chains came from one sample sequenced in a study of blood T cells in healthy people across ages. PCR was performed a second time for about 6 to 11 cycles using a sample-barcoded 5' primer and a J-beta primer mix. TCRdb reanalysed the 5' RACE reads using MiXCR and keeps one entry per CDR3 protein. The sample lists roughly 570,000 distinct CDR3 sequences, 27% seen once, with about 18% in the top ten. The sample comprised blood. The receptors were gathered from a woman in her 70s in good health.

CDR3 protein: CASSLEGGCNEQFF. The CDR3 coding sequence is TGCGCCAGCAGCTTGGAGGGCGGTTGCAATGAGCAGTTCTTC. The chain couples TRBV5-1 to TRBJ2-1, with unresolved D. Germline V gives CDR1 SGHRS, CDR2 YFSETQ. This CDR3 has 14 amino acids. V lost 0 bases and J 6 bases, leaving 10 bases between the germline ends.

The chain has TRBV7-9 and TRBJ2-1; TRBD2 matches 12 bases. Germline V lookup: CDR1 SEHNR, CDR2 FQNEAQ (reference sequence). The CDR3 loop spans 16 amino acids. Losses at the gene ends were 0 bases for V and 9 bases for J; bases not matched to a gene: 6. The CDR3 sequence is CASSLAGTSGRVEQFF. The CDR3 region has the DNA TGTGCCAGCAGCTTAGCCGGGACTAGCGGGCGGGTTGAGCAGTTCTTC.

J is TRBJ1-3 and V is TRBV7-2; 7 bases align to TRBD1. With 5 bases clipped from V and 0 bases from J, the junction kept 7 bases outside the gene matches. The germline CDR1 and CDR2 sequences are SGHTA and FQGNSA. The CDR3 is made up of 16 amino acids. CDR3 sequence (DNA): TGTGCCAGCAGCCTTCAGGGGGTTCGCTCTGGAAACACCATATATTTT. As protein: CASSLQGVRSGNTIYF.

This chain joins TRBV27 and TRBJ2-7; D remains unclear. There are 13 residues in the CDR3. The V and J ends lost 6 bases and 2 bases respectively, with 11 bases between them. CDR1 is MNHEY, CDR2 SMNVEV, per germline (reference sequence). CDR3 sequence reads: CASSQTLPYEQYF. The CDR3 region has the DNA TGTGCCAGCAGCCAGACCCTCCCCTACGAGCAGTACTTC.

The rearrangement uses TRBV12-3 or TRBV12-4 and TRBJ2-7; 7 bases are a match to TRBD2. CDR3 length: 16 residues. V was pared by 2 bases and J by 3 bases, with 10 bases of the junction left unmatched. The CDR3 DNA is TGTGCCAGCAGTTTAAGGGGCGGGGGTGCAAACTACGAGCAGTACTTC. Amino acids: CASSLRGGGANYEQYF.

The genes are TRBV12-3 or TRBV12-4 and TRBJ2-4, with 7 bases that match TRBD1. The CDR3 extends over 14 amino acids. The ends lost 4 bases at V and 3 bases at J; junction bases unmatched: 3. This CDR3 is CASSWGTVKNIQYF. CDR3 in DNA: TGTGCCAGCAGTTGGGGGACAGTCAAAAACATTCAGTACTTC.

This clonotype was found a few times. The gene calls are TRBV5-1 and TRBJ1-1; D is uncertain. The CDR3 is 16 residues long. Germline V lookup: CDR1 SGHRS, CDR2 YFSETQ. Trimming removed 6 bases at V and 1 base at J, with 19 bases between. The chain's CDR3 is CASKPLDSRGNTEAFF. CDR3 in DNA: TGCGCCAGCAAACCCCTGGACTCGAGAGGGAACACTGAAGCTTTCTTT.

The chain has TRBV5-1 and TRBJ2-1; D is ambiguous. Germline loops: CDR1 SGHRS, CDR2 YFSETQ. Trimming left V 0 bases short and J 2 bases short, with 6 bases between. This CDR3 region has 14 residues. CDR3: CASSLEAPYNEQFF. In DNA form, the CDR3 reads TGCGCCAGCAGCTTGGAGGCCCCCTACAATGAGCAGTTCTTC.